The T cell receptor beta chain described here comes from a study of cytomegalovirus exposure and HLA in healthy donors. Notes on this clone: Other DNA sequences of this sample code for an identical CDR3.

Produced via immunoSEQ multiplex PCR; TCRdb's table is partial and in-frame only. Of 250,000 or so clones listed, approximately 87% were seen once; the top ten hold about 3%. CDR1 and CDR2 (germline): MDHEN, SYDVKM. Trimming stripped 2 bases from V and 7 bases from J, with 12 bases between. The CDR3 runs 14 residues. While the first cohort had around 700 subjects, the donors belonged to the separate validation cohort of roughly 130 subjects. The sequencing sample was made of PBMCs. This clonotype was obtained from a man between 18 and 35 years old in good health and CMV-seronegative. The chain employs TRBV28 and TRBJ1-5; weak D call: TRBD1 (5 bases). This chain's CDR3 is CASSLIQGGQPQHF. CDR3 nucleotides: TGTGCCAGCAGTTTAATTCAGGGAGGCCAGCCCCAGCATTTT.